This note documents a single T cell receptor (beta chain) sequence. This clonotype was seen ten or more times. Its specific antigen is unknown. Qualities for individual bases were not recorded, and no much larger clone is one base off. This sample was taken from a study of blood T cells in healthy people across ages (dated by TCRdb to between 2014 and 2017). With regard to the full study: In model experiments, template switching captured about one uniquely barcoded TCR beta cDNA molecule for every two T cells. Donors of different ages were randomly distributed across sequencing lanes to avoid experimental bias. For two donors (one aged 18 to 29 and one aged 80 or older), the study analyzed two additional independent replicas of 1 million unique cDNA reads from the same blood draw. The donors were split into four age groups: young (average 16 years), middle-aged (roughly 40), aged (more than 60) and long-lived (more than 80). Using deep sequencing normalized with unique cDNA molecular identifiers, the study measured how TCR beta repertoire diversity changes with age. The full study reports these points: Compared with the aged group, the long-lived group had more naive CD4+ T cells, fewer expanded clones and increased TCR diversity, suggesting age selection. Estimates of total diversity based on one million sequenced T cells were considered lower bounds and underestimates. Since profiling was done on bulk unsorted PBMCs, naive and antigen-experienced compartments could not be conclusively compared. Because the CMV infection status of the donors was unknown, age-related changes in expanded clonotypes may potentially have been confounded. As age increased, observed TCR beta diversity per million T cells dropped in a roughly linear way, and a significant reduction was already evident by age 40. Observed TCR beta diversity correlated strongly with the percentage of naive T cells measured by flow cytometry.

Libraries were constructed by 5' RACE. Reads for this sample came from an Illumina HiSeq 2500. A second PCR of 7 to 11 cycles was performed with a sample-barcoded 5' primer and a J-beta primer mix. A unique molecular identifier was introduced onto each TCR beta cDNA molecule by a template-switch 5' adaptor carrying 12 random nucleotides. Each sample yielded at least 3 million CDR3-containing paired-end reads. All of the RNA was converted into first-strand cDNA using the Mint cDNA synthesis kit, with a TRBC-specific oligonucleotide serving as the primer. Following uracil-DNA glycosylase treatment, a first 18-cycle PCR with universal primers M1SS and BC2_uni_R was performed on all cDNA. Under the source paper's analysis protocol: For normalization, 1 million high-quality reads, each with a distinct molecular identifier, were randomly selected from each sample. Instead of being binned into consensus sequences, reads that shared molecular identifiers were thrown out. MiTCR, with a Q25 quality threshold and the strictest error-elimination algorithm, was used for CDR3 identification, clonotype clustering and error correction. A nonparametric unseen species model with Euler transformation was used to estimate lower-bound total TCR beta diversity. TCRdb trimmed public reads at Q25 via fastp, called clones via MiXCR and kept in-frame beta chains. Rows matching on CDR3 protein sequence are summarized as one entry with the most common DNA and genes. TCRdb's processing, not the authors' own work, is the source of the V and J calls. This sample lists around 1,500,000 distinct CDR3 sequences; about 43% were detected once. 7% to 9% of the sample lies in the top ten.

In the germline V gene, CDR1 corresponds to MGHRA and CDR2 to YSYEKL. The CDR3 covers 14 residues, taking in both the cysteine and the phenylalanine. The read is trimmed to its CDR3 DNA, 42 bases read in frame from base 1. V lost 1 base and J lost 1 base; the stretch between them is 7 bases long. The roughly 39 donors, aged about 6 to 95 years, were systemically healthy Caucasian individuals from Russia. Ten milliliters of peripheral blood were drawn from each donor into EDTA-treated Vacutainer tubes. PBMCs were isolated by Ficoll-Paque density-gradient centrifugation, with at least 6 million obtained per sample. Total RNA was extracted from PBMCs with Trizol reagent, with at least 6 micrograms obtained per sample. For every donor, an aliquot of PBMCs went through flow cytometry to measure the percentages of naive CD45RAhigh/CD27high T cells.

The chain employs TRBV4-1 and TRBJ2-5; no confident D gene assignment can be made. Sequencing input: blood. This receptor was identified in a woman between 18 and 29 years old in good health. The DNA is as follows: TGCGCCAGCAGCCAAGGACGGATCCAAGAGACCCAGTACTTC. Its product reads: CASSQGRIQETQYF.